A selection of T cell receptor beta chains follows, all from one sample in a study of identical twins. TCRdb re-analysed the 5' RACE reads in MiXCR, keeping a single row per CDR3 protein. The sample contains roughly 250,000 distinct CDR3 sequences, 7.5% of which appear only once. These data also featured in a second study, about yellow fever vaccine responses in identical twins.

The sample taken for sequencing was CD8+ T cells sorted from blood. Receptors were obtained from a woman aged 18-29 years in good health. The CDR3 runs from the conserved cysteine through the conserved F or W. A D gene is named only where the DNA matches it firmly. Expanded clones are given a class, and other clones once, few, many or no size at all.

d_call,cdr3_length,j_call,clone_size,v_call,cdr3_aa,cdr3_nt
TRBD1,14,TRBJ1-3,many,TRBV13,CASSLRDRGDTIYF,TGTGCCAGCAGCTTGAGGGACAGGGGTGACACCATATATTTT
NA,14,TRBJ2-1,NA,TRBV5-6,CASSLFLANNEQFF,TGTGCCAGCAGCTTGTTCCTAGCTAACAATGAGCAGTTCTTC
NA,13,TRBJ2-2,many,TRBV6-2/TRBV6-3,CATRGTNTGELFF,TGTGCCACCCGGGGGACGAACACCGGGGAGCTGTTTTTT
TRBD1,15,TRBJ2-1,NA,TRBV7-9,CASRDRDRSYNEQFF,TGTGCCAGCAGGGACCGGGACAGGTCCTACAATGAGCAGTTCTTC
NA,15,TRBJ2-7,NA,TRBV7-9,CASSAQWPSSYEQYF,TGTGCCAGCAGCGCTCAATGGCCCAGCTCCTACGAGCAGTACTTC
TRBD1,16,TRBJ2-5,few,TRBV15,CATSRASTGGVETQYF,TGTGCCACCAGCAGAGCCTCTACAGGGGGAGTAGAGACCCAGTACTTC
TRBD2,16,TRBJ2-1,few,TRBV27,CASSTSAGEVYNEQFF,TGTGCCAGCAGTACATCAGCGGGAGAGGTGTACAATGAGCAGTTCTTC
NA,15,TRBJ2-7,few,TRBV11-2,CASSPTPGFSYEQYF,TGTGCCAGCAGCCCGACCCCGGGGTTTTCCTACGAGCAGTACTTC
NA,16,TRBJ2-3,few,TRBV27,CASSFRGFPSTDTQYF,TGTGCCAGCAGTTTTCGGGGATTCCCTAGCACAGATACGCAGTATTTT
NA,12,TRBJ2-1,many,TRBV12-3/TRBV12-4,CASRSSDNEQFF,TGTGCCAGCAGGAGCTCGGACAATGAGCAGTTCTTC
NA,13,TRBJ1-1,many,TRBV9,CASSVPGAPEAFF,TGTGCCAGCAGCGTGCCGGGGGCCCCTGAAGCTTTCTTT
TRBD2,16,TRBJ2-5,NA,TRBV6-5,CASSYSTGGSGETQYF,TGTGCCAGCAGTTACAGCACGGGGGGGTCAGGAGAGACCCAGTACTTC
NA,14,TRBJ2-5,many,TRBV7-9,CASSFAGNQETQYF,TGTGCCAGCAGCTTCGCGGGAAACCAAGAGACCCAGTACTTC
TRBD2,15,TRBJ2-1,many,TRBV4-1,CASSHRLAGVGEQFF,TGCGCCAGCAGCCACAGACTAGCGGGGGTAGGCGAGCAGTTCTTC
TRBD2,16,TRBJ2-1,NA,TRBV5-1,CASSSGGLAGTNEQFF,TGCGCCAGCAGCTCCGGAGGACTAGCGGGAACGAATGAGCAGTTCTTC
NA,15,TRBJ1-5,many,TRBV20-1,CSARDSFYGNQPQHF,TGCAGTGCTAGAGATTCTTTCTACGGCAATCAGCCCCAGCATTTT
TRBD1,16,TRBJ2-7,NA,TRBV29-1,CSVASAGTGGPYEQYF,TGCAGCGTTGCCAGCGCCGGGACAGGGGGACCCTACGAGCAGTACTTC